The rows below give T cell receptor beta chains drawn from one sample of a study of blood T cell repertoires in COVID-19. Repertoires were generated with immunoSEQ multiplex PCR, while TCRdb's copy carries only in-frame clones and drops some. The sample includes about 400,000 clones, around 87% of them seen just once. The sample comprised PBMCs or T cells enriched from blood (not recorded which). These receptors were collected from a woman under 40 with acute COVID-19. Both conserved end residues are part of each CDR3. D genes are given only for firm matches. Not all rows give a size; the values are once, few, many and, for expanded clones, a class.

DNA,CDR3,D,J,size,V
TGCGCCAGCAGCTTGAACGTGGCCCTACAGACCGGGGAGCTGTTTTTT,CASSLNVALQTGELFF,NA,TRBJ2-2,NA,TRBV5-1
TGTGCCAGCAGCTTAACCGGGACAGGGGTTTGGGAGACCCAGTACTTC,CASSLTGTGVWETQYF,TRBD1,TRBJ2-5,NA,TRBV5-5
TGTGCCAGCAGCTACCGGGACAGGGGTCCCCACGAGCAGTACTTC,CASSYRDRGPHEQYF,NA,TRBJ2-7,NA,TRBV21-1
TGTGCCAGCAGGGGTAACCGGGACAGGGGAGCTAACTATGGCTACACCTTC,CASRGNRDRGANYGYTF,NA,TRBJ1-2,once,TRBV21-1
TGTGCCAGCAGCCCCAGGGTGGGTGGCACTGAAGCTTTCTTT,CASSPRVGGTEAFF,NA,TRBJ1-1,once,TRBV7-2
TGTGCCACCGCCGGACAGAGCACAACTAATGAAAAACTGTTTTTT,CATAGQSTTNEKLFF,NA,TRBJ1-4,NA,TRBV2
TGTGCCAGCAGCTCACGGACAGGGGGGAGCACAGATACGCAGTATTTT,CASSSRTGGSTDTQYF,TRBD1,TRBJ2-3,NA,TRBV7-2
TGCGCCAGCAGCCAACCCGGCAGGGCTTACGAGCAGTACTTC,CASSQPGRAYEQYF,NA,TRBJ2-7,few,TRBV4-1
TGTGCCACCAGCTTTGGACAGGGGAGTTACGAGCAGTACTTC,CATSFGQGSYEQYF,TRBD1,TRBJ2-7,NA,TRBV15
TGTGCCAGTAGTATCCCGTTCACTGAAGCTTTCTTT,CASSIPFTEAFF,NA,TRBJ1-1,NA,TRBV19
TGTGCCAGCAGTTTGGGGAGAACTAACTATGGCTACACCTTC,CASSLGRTNYGYTF,NA,TRBJ1-2,NA,TRBV11-1
TGTGCCAGCTCACCGGGGCGTTCCAGGTATGGCTACACCTTC,CASSPGRSRYGYTF,NA,TRBJ1-2,once,TRBV18
TGCGCCAGCAGCCAAGATAATGGGGGCCACGGCAATCAGCCCCAGCATTTT,CASSQDNGGHGNQPQHF,NA,TRBJ1-5,NA,TRBV4-1
TGTGCCAGCAGCCTGCCAGTGGACACCGGGGAGCTGTTTTTT,CASSLPVDTGELFF,NA,TRBJ2-2,NA,TRBV7-2
TGTGCCAGCAGCTTCACAGCGGGCAGCTCCTACAATGAGCAGTTCTTC,CASSFTAGSSYNEQFF,NA,TRBJ2-1,NA,TRBV7-3
TGTGCCAGCAGCTTAACAGGTGGTAATAATGAAAAACTGTTTTTT,CASSLTGGNNEKLFF,NA,TRBJ1-4,NA,TRBV7-2
TGTGCCAGCAGCTTAGGGGTGGGCTCGACGTCCTACAATGAGCAGTTCTTC,CASSLGVGSTSYNEQFF,NA,TRBJ2-1,NA,TRBV7-8
TGTGCCAGTCGAACAGGGACTGAGCAGTTCTTC,CASRTGTEQFF,NA,TRBJ2-1,NA,TRBV6-5
TGTGCCAGCAGCCGGGGACAGGGGGCCTACAATGAGCAGTTCTTC,CASSRGQGAYNEQFF,TRBD1,TRBJ2-1,NA,TRBV7-3
TGCAGCGTTGAACAGGGACAGGTTAACACAGATACGCAGTATTTT,CSVEQGQVNTDTQYF,TRBD1,TRBJ2-3,NA,TRBV29-1
TGTGCCGGCTCTGGACAGGGAGGCTCCGCGGGCTATGGCTACACCTTC,CAGSGQGGSAGYGYTF,TRBD1,TRBJ1-2,NA,TRBV7-9
TGTGCCAGCAGTTACTCGATTCAGGGAACGACACCCCTCCACTTT,CASSYSIQGTTPLHF,NA,TRBJ1-6,NA,TRBV6-5
TGTGCCAGCAGCTTGAGTTCCCGAGACCAGTACTTC,CASSLSSRDQYF,NA,TRBJ2-5,once,TRBV5-8
TGCGCCAGCAGCCAGACAGATACGCAGTATTTT,CASSQTDTQYF,NA,TRBJ2-3,NA,TRBV5-1
TGTGCCAGTAGCCCCCTCCTAGCGGGGGATTACCAAGAGACCCAGTACTTC,CASSPLLAGDYQETQYF,TRBD2,TRBJ2-5,once,TRBV19
TGTGCCAGCAGCCAGAGGGACAGGTCCCATAGCAATCAGCCCCAGCATTTT,CASSQRDRSHSNQPQHF,TRBD1,TRBJ1-5,NA,TRBV3-1/TRBV3-2
TGTGCCAGCAGTGATAGGGGTGTTAACTATGGCTACACCTTC,CASSDRGVNYGYTF,NA,TRBJ1-2,NA,TRBV2
TGCGCCAGCAGCCAAGAGATTACGAGGACAGGGCTCTCCTACGAGCAGTACTTC,CASSQEITRTGLSYEQYF,TRBD1,TRBJ2-7,NA,TRBV4-1
TGTGCCAGCAGCGCGGGGACAGGGAAATCACCCCTCCACTTT,CASSAGTGKSPLHF,TRBD1,TRBJ1-6,NA,TRBV9
TGTGCCTGGAGTGAAACAGGCGGTTGGGATGAAAAACTGTTTTTT,CAWSETGGWDEKLFF,NA,TRBJ1-4,once,TRBV30
TGTGCCAGCAGCCCCAACCAAGCGGGGAAGGGCGAGCAGTACTTC,CASSPNQAGKGEQYF,TRBD2,TRBJ2-7,NA,TRBV7-8
TGTGCCAGCAGCTTATCTGAGAGCTACAATGAGCAGTTCTTC,CASSLSESYNEQFF,NA,TRBJ2-1,NA,TRBV7-9
TGTGCCAGCAGTCCGACTATCCAGGGGATGCATGGCTACACCTTC,CASSPTIQGMHGYTF,NA,TRBJ1-2,NA,TRBV28